This T cell receptor (beta chain) comes out of a study of regulatory T cells in long-lasting Graves disease. Construction of TCR beta libraries relied on iRepertoire HTBI primers and on Arm-PCR targeting CDR3 regions. In TCRdb, the multiplex PCR reads were re-called with MiXCR into one record per CDR3 protein. The table lists about 290,000 distinct CDR3 sequences, more than 20% of them singletons. The time point was: persistent/refractory GD, antithyroid drugs over 5 years with positive TRAb. With RNA extracted from PBMCs as input, the TCR library was made. From germline, CDR1 is DFQATT and CDR2 SNEGSKA (reference sequence). The CDR3 is 18 residues long. The germline V and J ends were trimmed by 4 bases and 4 bases, with 23 bases remaining between them.

V usage is TRBV20-1 and J usage is TRBJ2-6; possibly TRBD1 for D (6 bases). The sequence was collected from a female donor with Graves disease. The sequencing used peripheral blood mononuclear cells (PBMCs), collected when the disease was refractory, from a patient treated with antithyroid drugs. The CDR3 DNA reads as TGCAGTGCTATGGCCGTACACAGGGCCCTGGGGGGGGCCAACGTCCTGACTTTC. Protein sequence: CSAMAVHRALGGANVLTF.